Presented here are 21 T cell receptor beta chains from one specimen sequenced in a study of T cell changes during pregnancy in multiple sclerosis. This table comes from immunoSEQ multiplex PCR, and its TCRdb copy is limited to in-frame clones, with some not included. The table records around 130,000 clones, 90% to 96% of them present only once. The specimen comprised peripheral blood, sampled after pregnancy. These receptors were collected from a female donor with multiple sclerosis, enrolled in a pregnancy study.

This clone was detected only once. This chain joins TRBV10-3 and TRBJ1-3; 8 bases match TRBD1. V shed 2 bases, J shed 0 bases, and the junction held 6 bases outside the gene matches. The length of the CDR3 is 17 residues. Germline V gene data show CDR1 as ENHRY and CDR2 as SYGVKD. The CDR3 nucleotides read TGTGCCATCAGTGAGGTATTAACAGGGGGCTCTGGAAACACCATATATTTT. Its translation is CAISEVLTGGSGNTIYF.

The chain recombines TRBV27 with TRBJ2-5, with a tentative D call TRBD1 (5 bases). TRBJ2-7 explains the end of the DNA better; the J call may be wrong. Germline V gene data show CDR1 as MNHEY and CDR2 as SMNVEV (reference sequence). CDR3 length: 15 amino acids. DNA for the CDR3: TGTGCCAGCGCCGCCGGTGCCAAGGGGCTCTACGAGCAGTACTTC. Translation: CASAAGAKGLYEQYF.

The V and J genes are TRBV6-5 and TRBJ2-5; 7 bases match TRBD2. J gave up 0 bases and V 3 bases, and 7 bases lay outside the gene matches. Germline V gene sequence: CDR1 MNHEY, CDR2 SVGAGI. CDR3 size: 16 residues. The CDR3 reads CASSYVAGVYQETQYF. In DNA, the CDR3 is TGTGCCAGCAGTTATGTGGCGGGAGTGTACCAAGAGACCCAGTACTTC.

V and J are TRBV11-2 and TRBJ1-1; D unresolved. V lost 3 bases, J lost 5 bases, and 4 bases lay in between. Looked up from germline, CDR1 is SGHAT and CDR2 is FQNNGV. The CDR3 totals 11 residues. CDR3 bases: TGTGCCAGCAGCTTTCGGACTGAAGCTTTCTTT. Amino acids: CASSFRTEAFF.

The rearrangement links TRBV5-6 to TRBJ2-3; no reliable D call. V was trimmed by 0 bases and J by 1 base, leaving 9 bases between them. CDR1 is SGHDT and CDR2 is YYEEEE in the germline V gene. The CDR3 is 15 amino acids. In DNA form, the CDR3 reads TGTGCCAGCAGCTTGGGCCCGCCAGGCACAGATACGCAGTATTTT. It translates to CASSLGPPGTDTQYF.

The V and J genes are TRBV5-1 and TRBJ2-2, with 9 bases fitting TRBD1. V lost 0 bases, J lost 5 bases, and 2 bases stayed unmatched. Germline V gene data show CDR1 as SGHRS and CDR2 as YFSETQ. The length of the CDR3 is 15 residues. In nucleotides, the CDR3 is TGCGCCAGCAGCTTGGGGGACAGGGAAACCGGGGAGCTGTTTTTT. It specifies CASSLGDRETGELFF.

This clone was counted a single time. The genes are TRBV28 and TRBJ2-7; 9 bases map to TRBD1. V trimming: 6 bases; J trimming: 4 bases; junction bases outside the gene matches: 7. The CDR3 contains 14 residues. Germline loops: CDR1 MDHEN, CDR2 SYDVKM. The CDR3 DNA reads TGTGCCAGCAGCCCGGGACAGGGCCCATACGAGCAGTACTTC. It encodes CASSPGQGPYEQYF. Full variable domain (outside the CDR3, taken from reference TRBV28 and TRBJ2-7): DVKVTQSSRYLVKRTGEKVFLECVQDMDHENMFWYRQDPGLGLRLIYFSYDVKMKEKGDIPEGYSVSREKKERFSLILESASTNQTSMYLCASSPGQGPYEQYFGPGTRLTVT.

This chain connects TRBV7-8 to TRBJ1-2; 10 bases match TRBD1. The J segment lost 13 bases and the V segment lost 0 bases, leaving 2 bases of the junction unmatched. CDR3 length equals 12 residues. Germline V gene data show CDR1 as SGHVS and CDR2 as FQNEAQ. This chain's CDR3 is CASSLAGDRGTF. CDR3 nucleotide sequence: TGTGCCAGCAGCTTAGCGGGGGACAGGGGCACCTTC.

The CDR3 DNA reads TGTGCCAGTAGGGACGGACAGGAGTACCAGCCCCAGCATTTT. Translating gives CASRDGQEYQPQHF. The V and J genes are TRBV19 and TRBJ1-5, with 7 bases matching TRBD1. This CDR3 has 14 residues. Germline CDR1 reads LNHDA; CDR2 reads SQIVND (reference sequence). V lost 6 bases, J lost 7 bases, and 9 bases stayed unmatched.

This sequence joins TRBV30 and TRBJ1-5; 7 nucleotides line up with TRBD1. The CDR3 has 15 amino acids. Germline CDR1 GTSNPN, CDR2 SVGIG (reference sequence). V dropped 0 bases and J dropped 5; count of bases not matched to a gene: 7. The CDR3 DNA reads TGTGCCTGGAGTGTACGGCAGGGGGTTTATCAGCCCCAGCATTTT. Its translation: CAWSVRQGVYQPQHF. The variable domain in full, with the rest retrieved from reference TRBV30 and TRBJ1-5, is SQTIHQWPATLVQPVGSPLSLECTVEGTSNPNLYWYRQAAGRGLQLLFYSVGIGQISSEVPQNLSASRPQDRQFILSSKKLLLSDSGFYLCAWSVRQGVYQPQHFGDGTRLSIL.

A word on this clone: The sample has other DNA sequences that encode this CDR3 too. This chain connects TRBV19 to TRBJ2-7, with D perhaps matching TRBD2 (6 bases). CDR3 length equals 13 residues. Trimming stripped 5 bases from V and 2 bases from J, with 10 bases between. Germline V CDR1 and CDR2: LNHDA, SQIVND (reference sequence). The CDR3 sequence is CASSLAGTYEQYF. The CDR3 nucleotides are TGTGCCAGTAGTTTGGCGGGAACCTACGAGCAGTACTTC.

The chain links TRBV18 to TRBJ1-4; D possibly corresponds to TRBD1 (5 bases). Germline V gene lookup returns CDR1 KGHSH and CDR2 LQKENI. CDR3 length equals 15 residues. V was clipped by 2 bases and J by 7 bases, with 14 bases between them. As DNA, the CDR3 is TGTGCCAGCTCACCAGATGGCAGGGTTACTGAAAAACTGTTTTTT. Translating gives CASSPDGRVTEKLFF.

The rearrangement uses TRBV28 and TRBJ1-5; 8 bases are shared with TRBD1. Germline values: CDR1 MDHEN, CDR2 SYDVKM. The CDR3 spans 15 residues. V was clipped by 5 bases and J by 2 bases; unmatched bases: 5. This CDR3 reads CASSPQGAGNQPQHF. CDR3 sequence (DNA): TGTGCCAGCAGTCCCCAGGGGGCTGGCAATCAGCCCCAGCATTTT.

Regarding this clone: Additional DNA sequences in this sample encode the identical CDR3. The rearrangement joins TRBV5-4 to TRBJ2-7; possibly TRBD2 for D (6 bases). Trimming removed 4 bases at V and 7 bases at J, with 15 bases between. This CDR3 has 13 residues. Germline assignment: CDR1 SGHNT and CDR2 YYREEE (reference sequence). The CDR3 sequence: CASSLGGGREQYF. The CDR3 coding sequence is TGTGCCAGCAGCCTGGGGGGAGGTCGGGAGCAGTACTTC.

This chain joins TRBV5-1 and TRBJ2-7; 10 bases match TRBD2. Trimming at V came to 7 bases and at J to 1 base, leaving 8 bases not matched to a gene. The CDR3 is 15 residues long. Germline V gene sequence: CDR1 SGHRS, CDR2 YFSETQ. The chain's CDR3 is CASAKRGGASYEQYF. The CDR3 nucleotides read TGCGCCAGCGCCAAGCGGGGGGGAGCATCCTACGAGCAGTACTTC.

CDR3 protein: CASSLSQGQETQYF. CDR3 DNA: TGTGCCAGCAGTTTATCCCAGGGCCAAGAGACCCAGTACTTC. The V call is TRBV28, the J call TRBJ2-5; D possibly corresponds to TRBD1 (5 bases). V was cut by 1 base and J by 1 base, with 7 bases left in between. Germline V gene sequence: CDR1 MDHEN, CDR2 SYDVKM. The CDR3 sequence is 14 residues long. The whole variable domain, remainder taken from reference TRBV28 and TRBJ2-5, is DVKVTQSSRYLVKRTGEKVFLECVQDMDHENMFWYRQDPGLGLRLIYFSYDVKMKEKGDIPEGYSVSREKKERFSLILESASTNQTSMYLCASSLSQGQETQYFGPGTRLLVL.

The chain links TRBV6-6 to TRBJ1-5; D is undetermined. This CDR3 spans 12 amino acids. Trimming shortened V by 3 bases and J by 7 bases, and 7 bases separated the two germline ends. Germline V gives CDR1 MNHNY, CDR2 SVGAGI (reference sequence). This CDR3 is CASSYGEQPQHF. CDR3 nucleotide sequence: TGTGCCAGCAGTTATGGAGAACAGCCCCAGCATTTT.

This chain uses TRBV7-9 with TRBJ2-5; weak D call: TRBD2 (7 bases). CDR1 is SEHNR and CDR2 is FQNEAQ in the germline V gene (reference sequence). This CDR3 region has 16 residues. Trimming removed 7 bases at V and 4 bases at J, with 22 bases between. The DNA for the CDR3 is TGTGCCAGCAAAAAGATCGGGCCAGGGGAGGGAGAGACCCAGTACTTC. This translates into CASKKIGPGEGETQYF.

The rearrangement uses TRBV28 and TRBJ2-3; 9 nucleotides agree with TRBD2. The CDR3 spans 17 residues. Trimming cost V 8 bases and J 0 bases; bases outside gene matches: 12. Germline values: CDR1 MDHEN, CDR2 SYDVKM. The CDR3 loop reads CASVFSRLAASTDTQYF. For the CDR3, the DNA is TGTGCCAGCGTTTTTTCGAGACTAGCGGCTAGCACAGATACGCAGTATTTT.

In its sample, this clone was seen once. The rearrangement uses TRBV30 and TRBJ1-5; tentatively, D is TRBD1 (6 bases). Germline-derived CDR1 and CDR2 are GTSNPN and SVGIG (reference sequence). This CDR3 has 16 residues. V gave up 3 bases and J gave up 0 bases, with 15 bases separating them. CDR3 in amino acids: CAWSTQGKNSNQPQHF. The CDR3 nucleotides are TGTGCCTGGAGCACTCAGGGGAAAAATAGCAATCAGCCCCAGCATTTT.

The chain combines TRBV19 with TRBJ1-4; D possibly corresponds to TRBD1 (5 bases). CDR3 length: 15 residues. V lost 4 bases, J lost 8 bases, and 17 bases lay in between. Germline V gene sequence: CDR1 LNHDA, CDR2 SQIVND (reference sequence). The CDR3 DNA reads as TGTGCCAGTAGTACGTACGCAGGGATTTACGAAAAACTGTTTTTT. Its translation: CASSTYAGIYEKLFF.